Reported below is one TCR beta chain. Trimming at V came to 0 bases and at J to 1 base, leaving 5 bases not matched to a gene. Germline V gene sequence: CDR1 SGHRS, CDR2 YFSETQ. This CDR3 region has 16 residues. These data originate in a study of PD-L1 blockade in urothelial cancer. Looking at the study overall: Median T cell yield per blood sample was about 150,000 cells.

Profiling relied on immunoSEQ multiplex PCR, and the TCRdb table lists in-frame clones only, not all of them. The sample holds more than 45,000 clones, about 86% seen once. Sample time point: peripheral blood 6 weeks after treatment start. The sample consisted of PBMCs, taken around atezolizumab (anti-PD-L1) treatment. The genes are TRBV5-1 and TRBJ1-1, with TRBD1 matching over 8 bases. The source is a man aged 55 to 70 with urothelial cancer. The chain's CDR3 is CASSLVGTGPNTEAFF. DNA of the CDR3: TGCGCCAGCAGCTTGGTGGGGACAGGCCCGAACACTGAAGCTTTCTTT.